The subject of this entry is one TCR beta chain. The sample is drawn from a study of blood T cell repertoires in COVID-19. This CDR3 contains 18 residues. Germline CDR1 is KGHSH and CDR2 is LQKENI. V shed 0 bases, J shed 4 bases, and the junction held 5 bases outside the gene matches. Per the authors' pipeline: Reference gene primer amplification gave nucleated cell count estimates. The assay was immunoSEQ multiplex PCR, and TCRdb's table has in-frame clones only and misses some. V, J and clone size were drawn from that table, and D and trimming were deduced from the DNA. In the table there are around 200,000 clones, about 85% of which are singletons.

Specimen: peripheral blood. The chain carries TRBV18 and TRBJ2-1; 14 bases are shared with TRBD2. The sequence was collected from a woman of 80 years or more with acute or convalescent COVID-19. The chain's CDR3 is CASSPPGGTSGSYNEQFF. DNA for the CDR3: TGTGCCAGCTCACCACCAGGGGGGACTAGCGGGAGTTACAATGAGCAGTTCTTC.